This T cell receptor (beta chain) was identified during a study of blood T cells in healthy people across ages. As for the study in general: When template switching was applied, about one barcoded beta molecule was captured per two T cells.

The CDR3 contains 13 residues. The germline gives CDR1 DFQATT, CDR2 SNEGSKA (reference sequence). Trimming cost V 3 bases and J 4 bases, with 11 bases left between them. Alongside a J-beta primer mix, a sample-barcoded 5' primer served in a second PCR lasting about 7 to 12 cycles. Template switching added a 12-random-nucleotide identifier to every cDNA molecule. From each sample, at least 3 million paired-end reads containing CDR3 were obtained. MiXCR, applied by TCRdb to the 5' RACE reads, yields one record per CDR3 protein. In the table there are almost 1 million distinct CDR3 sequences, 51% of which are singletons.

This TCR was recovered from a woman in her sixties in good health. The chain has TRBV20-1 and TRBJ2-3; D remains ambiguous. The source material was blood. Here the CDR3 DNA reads TGCAGTGCTAGGGCTGAACCAGCAGATACGCAGTATTTT. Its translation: CSARAEPADTQYF.